This T cell receptor (beta chain) was recorded in a study of blood T cell repertoires in COVID-19. The wider study: T cells, B-cell-depleted T cells, or PBMCs supplied cDNA or gDNA.

How the authors handled the data: Scientists estimated how many nucleated cells there were by amplifying reference gene primers. Profiled with immunoSEQ multiplex PCR; TCRdb holds only in-frame clones, not every one. V, J and clone size are taken as reported in that table, and D and trimming were inferred from the DNA itself. Counted here are approximately 300,000 clones, around 87% occurring once; the ten biggest clones make up roughly 5.2%. Trimming stripped 5 bases from V and 6 bases from J, with 17 bases between. The CDR3 has 15 residues. CDR1 is LGHNA and CDR2 is YSLEER in the germline V gene. V is TRBV4-3 and J is TRBJ1-5; D remains ambiguous. The source of this sequence is a woman between 25 and 40 years old who had recovered from COVID-19. Sequenced material: PBMCs or T cells enriched from blood (not recorded which). The chain's CDR3 is CASSFRRTGSQPQHF. The DNA for the CDR3 is TGCGCCAGCAGCTTCCGCAGGACGGGGAGTCAGCCCCAGCATTTT.